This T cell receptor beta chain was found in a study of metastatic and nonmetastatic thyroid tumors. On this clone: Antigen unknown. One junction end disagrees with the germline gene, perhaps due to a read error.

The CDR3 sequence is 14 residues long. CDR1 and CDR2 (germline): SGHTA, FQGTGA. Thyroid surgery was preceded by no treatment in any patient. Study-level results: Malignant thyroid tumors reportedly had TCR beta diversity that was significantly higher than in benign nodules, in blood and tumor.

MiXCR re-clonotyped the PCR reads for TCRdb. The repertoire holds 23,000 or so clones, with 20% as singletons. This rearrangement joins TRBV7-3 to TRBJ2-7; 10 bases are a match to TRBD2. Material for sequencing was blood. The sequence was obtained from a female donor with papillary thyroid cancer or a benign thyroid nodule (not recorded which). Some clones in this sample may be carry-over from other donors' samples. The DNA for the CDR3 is TGTGCCATCAGCCCCCGGACTAGCGGTAGCGAGCAGTACTTC. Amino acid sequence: CAISPRTSGSEQYF.